This T cell receptor (beta chain) was sequenced for a study of cytomegalovirus exposure and HLA in healthy donors. Across the whole study: The same platform was used for the 120 or so validation repertoires as for the approximately 730 first-cohort repertoires, as reported in a later analysis.

Points from the study as a whole: Cytomegalovirus status, reportedly, was diagnosed with high specificity and sensitivity by the classifier. The authors enumerated some 160 TCR beta chains as linked to cytomegalovirus. In vitro testing confirmed a few CMV-associated chains as specific for CMV antigens.

Comment on this clone: Its antigen is as yet unknown.

Clones were read by immunoSEQ multiplex PCR, and TCRdb kept only the in-frame ones, dropping some. The sample lists some 150,000 clones; about 89% were seen once. The germline gives CDR1 MGHRA, CDR2 YSYEKL. V lost 0 bases, J lost 2 bases, and 6 bases stayed unmatched. This CDR3 contains 17 residues. Sample: PBMCs. The origin of this receptor is a young woman in good health and CMV-seropositive. This chain links TRBV4-1 with TRBJ2-5, with TRBD2 matching 10 bases. CDR3 in DNA: TGCGCCAGCAGCCAAGAGGCTAGCGGGAGTTGGCAAGAGACCCAGTACTTC. Translation gives CASSQEASGSWQETQYF.